A selection of T cell receptor beta chains follows, all from one sample in a study of CD8 T cells in ankylosing spondylitis. TCRdb re-derived calls from the 5' RACE reads in MiXCR, one entry per CDR3 protein. The profile shows 250,000 to 350,000 distinct CDR3 sequences, less than 25% of them singletons. Sequencing was done on a sample of blood, either unsorted or a sorted T cell fraction (not recorded which). These receptors all stem from a female donor with ankylosing spondylitis or in good health (not recorded which). Each CDR3 is given with its conserved first and last residue. A D gene is named only where the DNA matches it firmly. Size tells how often a clone was seen (once, few, many) or the class of an expanded clone, and some rows leave it out.

size: NA; D: NA; J: TRBJ2-2; V: TRBV4-3; DNA: TGCGCCAGCGGCCGCGACCGGCCAAGGGCGGGGGGGGAGCTGTTTTTT; CDR3: CASGRDRPRAGGELFF
size: NA; D: TRBD2; J: TRBJ2-7; V: TRBV20-1; DNA: TGCAGTGCTAGCGCTCCGAGTAGCGGGATCGAGGAGCAGTACTTC; CDR3: CSASAPSSGIEEQYF
size: many; D: NA; J: TRBJ1-5; V: TRBV7-2; DNA: TGTGCCAGCAGCTTAGTTCCTGGCGTGGATAACCAGCCCCAGCATTTT; CDR3: CASSLVPGVDNQPQHF
size: NA; D: NA; J: TRBJ2-2; V: TRBV4-3; DNA: TGCGCCAGCAGCCCTCCCGAGGGCGGGGAGCTGTTTTTT; CDR3: CASSPPEGGELFF
size: NA; D: NA; J: TRBJ1-1; V: TRBV5-1; DNA: TGCGCCAGCAGCCCACGGGACACCCGCGGCACTGAAGCTTTCTTT; CDR3: CASSPRDTRGTEAFF
size: many; D: TRBD2; J: TRBJ2-3; V: TRBV12-3/TRBV12-4; DNA: TGTGCCAGCACCCTGGGGGGGGGTGAGGCAGATACGCAGTATTTT; CDR3: CASTLGGGEADTQYF
size: NA; D: NA; J: TRBJ1-5; V: TRBV6-2/TRBV6-3; DNA: TGTGCCAGCACCACTGGAAATCAGCCCCAGCATTTT; CDR3: CASTTGNQPQHF
size: many; D: NA; J: TRBJ1-6; V: TRBV20-1; DNA: TGCAGTGCCCCCCGTAGGGGGGCTGAATCACCCCTCCACTTT; CDR3: CSAPRRGAESPLHF
size: NA; D: TRBD1; J: TRBJ1-2; V: TRBV24-1; DNA: TGTGCCACCAGTGATTACAGGGGTGGCGGCTACACCTTC; CDR3: CATSDYRGGGYTF
size: few; D: TRBD1; J: TRBJ2-5; V: TRBV29-1; DNA: TGCAGCCACCGGGACAGACTACGAGAGACCCAGTACTTC; CDR3: CSHRDRLRETQYF
size: few; D: TRBD1; J: TRBJ1-2; V: TRBV20-1; DNA: TGCAGTGCCCTGGACAGGGGGCTTGTTGGCTACACCTTC; CDR3: CSALDRGLVGYTF
size: few; D: TRBD2; J: TRBJ2-1; V: TRBV6-2/TRBV6-3; DNA: TGTGCCAGCAGTGATCCCCTAGCGGGAGGGTCGTATGAGCAGTTCTTC; CDR3: CASSDPLAGGSYEQFF
size: NA; D: TRBD2; J: TRBJ2-3; V: TRBV18; DNA: TGTGCCAGCTCACCGGCGGGACTAGCAAGTGGGGCAGATACGCAGTATTTT; CDR3: CASSPAGLASGADTQYF
size: NA; D: NA; J: TRBJ2-1; V: TRBV3-1; DNA: TGTGCCAGCAGCCAAGAAGGAGCTTACAATGAGCAGTTCTTC; CDR3: CASSQEGAYNEQFF
size: few; D: NA; J: TRBJ1-2; V: TRBV6-2/TRBV6-3; DNA: TGTGCCAGCAGGGGTGACAGACGATACCTCTATGGCTACACCTTC; CDR3: CASRGDRRYLYGYTF
size: NA; D: NA; J: TRBJ1-6; V: TRBV29-1; DNA: TGCAGCGTCTCAGAAGCAGCGACCCCTAATTCACCCCTCCACTTT; CDR3: CSVSEAATPNSPLHF
size: many; D: NA; J: TRBJ2-7; V: TRBV29-1; DNA: TGCAGCGTTGTTAAGGCGGTCTCCTACGAGCAGTACTTC; CDR3: CSVVKAVSYEQYF
size: NA; D: NA; J: TRBJ2-1; V: TRBV20-1; DNA: TGCAGTGCAAACGGGGACTTTGAGTACAATGAGCAGTTCTTC; CDR3: CSANGDFEYNEQFF
size: few; D: TRBD1; J: TRBJ2-2; V: TRBV18; DNA: TGTGCCAGCTCACCACCGGGACAGACCACCGGGGAGCTGTTTTTT; CDR3: CASSPPGQTTGELFF
size: many; D: NA; J: TRBJ2-4; V: TRBV12-3/TRBV12-4; DNA: TGTGCCAGCAGTCCGCCGACACCGATAGCCAAAAACATTCAGTACTTC; CDR3: CASSPPTPIAKNIQYF
size: NA; D: NA; J: TRBJ2-5; V: TRBV3-1; DNA: TGTGCCAGCAGCTATCGGCTATCACAAGAGACCCAGTACTTC; CDR3: CASSYRLSQETQYF
size: NA; D: NA; J: TRBJ2-2; V: TRBV12-3/TRBV12-4; DNA: TGTGCCAGCAGTTCAAGGGGAATCGGGGAGCTGTTTTTT; CDR3: CASSSRGIGELFF
size: few; D: NA; J: TRBJ2-7; V: TRBV7-2; DNA: TGTGCCAGCAGCTTATCCGCCACGGGCGAGCAGTACTTC; CDR3: CASSLSATGEQYF
size: NA; D: TRBD2; J: TRBJ2-1; V: TRBV7-9; DNA: TGTGCCAGCAGCTCTACTAGCGCCGACTCCTACAATGAGCAGTTCTTC; CDR3: CASSSTSADSYNEQFF
size: NA; D: TRBD1; J: TRBJ2-7; V: TRBV5-1; DNA: TGCGCCAGCAGCACGACAGGGTACGAGCAGTACTTC; CDR3: CASSTTGYEQYF
size: NA; D: NA; J: TRBJ2-1; V: TRBV7-9; DNA: TGTGCCAGCAGCTTCCATACGGTTAGAAATGAGCAGTTCTTC; CDR3: CASSFHTVRNEQFF
size: NA; D: TRBD1; J: TRBJ2-5; V: TRBV27; DNA: TGTGCCAGCAGGCTGACAGGGGGACGGCAAGAGACCCAGTACTTC; CDR3: CASRLTGGRQETQYF
size: NA; D: NA; J: TRBJ2-2; V: TRBV12-3/TRBV12-4; DNA: TGTGCCAGCAGTTTTCGGAGCGCAAAGAACACCGGGGAGCTGTTTTTT; CDR3: CASSFRSAKNTGELFF
size: many; D: TRBD1; J: TRBJ1-2; V: TRBV20-1; DNA: TGCAGTGCTACAGGGGGCGCTTATGGCTACACCTTC; CDR3: CSATGGAYGYTF
size: few; D: NA; J: TRBJ2-6; V: TRBV7-9; DNA: TGTGCCCCAGGGCCCTCTGGGGCCAACGTCCTGACTTTC; CDR3: CAPGPSGANVLTF
size: NA; D: TRBD2; J: TRBJ2-5; V: TRBV20-1; DNA: TGCAGTGCTAGACCGACTGGGCGGGGGTGGGCCCAGTACTTC; CDR3: CSARPTGRGWAQYF
size: few; D: NA; J: TRBJ2-1; V: TRBV7-9; DNA: TGTGCCAGCACGGGACTGACTCACAATGAGCAGTTCTTC; CDR3: CASTGLTHNEQFF
size: NA; D: NA; J: TRBJ1-1; V: TRBV12-3/TRBV12-4; DNA: TGTGCCAGCAGTTGGACGGGGGTGGGCACTGAAGCTTTCTTT; CDR3: CASSWTGVGTEAFF
size: few; D: TRBD1; J: TRBJ1-1; V: TRBV4-1; DNA: TGCGCCAGCAGCCAACTTCGGGACAGGCAAATTACTGAAGCTTTCTTT; CDR3: CASSQLRDRQITEAFF
size: few; D: NA; J: TRBJ2-1; V: TRBV7-2; DNA: TGTGCCAGCAGCCGCACCATACGGGTTGTGAACAATGAGCAGTTCTTC; CDR3: CASSRTIRVVNNEQFF
size: NA; D: NA; J: TRBJ2-7; V: TRBV6-2/TRBV6-3; DNA: TGTGCCAGCACCTTCTCGCGGAGCGCCTACGAGCAGTACTTC; CDR3: CASTFSRSAYEQYF
size: NA; D: TRBD1; J: TRBJ2-7; V: TRBV4-3; DNA: TGCGCCAGCAGCCAAGATCAGGGACAGGGGAACGCCTACGAGCAGTACTTC; CDR3: CASSQDQGQGNAYEQYF
size: few; D: TRBD2; J: TRBJ2-1; V: TRBV9; DNA: TGTGCCAGCAGCGTAGACGGGAGGGCCTTCGATGAGCAGTTCTTC; CDR3: CASSVDGRAFDEQFF
size: NA; D: NA; J: TRBJ1-4; V: TRBV2; DNA: TGTGCCAGCAAGCAGGGGCCCGAAAAACTGTTTTTT; CDR3: CASKQGPEKLFF
size: NA; D: NA; J: TRBJ2-2; V: TRBV9; DNA: TGTGCCAGCAGCGTACGAAGAGATAGCGGAGCCACCGGGGAGCTGTTTTTT; CDR3: CASSVRRDSGATGELFF
size: NA; D: NA; J: TRBJ2-7; V: TRBV7-9; DNA: TGTGCCAGCAGTGATAGTAGGTCCTACGAGCAGTACTTC; CDR3: CASSDSRSYEQYF
size: many; D: TRBD2; J: TRBJ2-1; V: TRBV9; DNA: TGTGCCAGCAGCGTAGCTCCAAGCGGGAGATCCAATGAGCAGTTCTTC; CDR3: CASSVAPSGRSNEQFF
size: NA; D: TRBD2; J: TRBJ2-1; V: TRBV20-1; DNA: TGCAGTGCTAGGCCGGGACTAGCGGGAACGAAAGAGCAGTTCTTC; CDR3: CSARPGLAGTKEQFF
size: few; D: TRBD2; J: TRBJ2-6; V: TRBV6-1; DNA: TGTGCCAGCAGAAGACTAGCGGTTCGCTCTGGGGCCAACGTCCTGACTTTC; CDR3: CASRRLAVRSGANVLTF
size: NA; D: TRBD1; J: TRBJ2-7; V: TRBV20-1; DNA: TGCAGTGCCGCAGCAGGGGGCAATAGGTACGAGCAGTACTTC; CDR3: CSAAAGGNRYEQYF
size: few; D: NA; J: TRBJ1-3; V: TRBV5-5; DNA: TGTGCCAGCAGCCCCAGAGACAGCTCTAACACCATATATTTT; CDR3: CASSPRDSSNTIYF
size: many; D: NA; J: TRBJ2-7; V: TRBV29-1; DNA: TGCAGCGTTGGGAGAGGGGAGAACGAGCAGTACTTC; CDR3: CSVGRGENEQYF
size: NA; D: NA; J: TRBJ2-7; V: TRBV4-2; DNA: TGTGCCAGCAGCCAAGAGACAGGCGTGTACGGGGACGAGCAGTACTTC; CDR3: CASSQETGVYGDEQYF
size: NA; D: TRBD1; J: TRBJ2-5; V: TRBV7-9; DNA: TGTGCCAGCAGCTCCCAGGGGGCCCGGTACCAAGAGACCCAGTACTTC; CDR3: CASSSQGARYQETQYF
size: few; D: NA; J: TRBJ1-1; V: TRBV20-1; DNA: TGCAGTGCCGTAGGCACTGAAGCTTTCTTT; CDR3: CSAVGTEAFF
size: few; D: TRBD2; J: TRBJ2-1; V: TRBV20-1; DNA: TGCAGTCCCAGGACTAGCGGGAGAAGGTTGGGTGAGCAGTTCTTC; CDR3: CSPRTSGRRLGEQFF
size: NA; D: NA; J: TRBJ1-5; V: TRBV12-3/TRBV12-4; DNA: TGTGCCAGCAGTTTACGAGATGGCAATCAGCCCCAGCATTTT; CDR3: CASSLRDGNQPQHF
size: few; D: NA; J: TRBJ2-3; V: TRBV5-1; DNA: TGCGCCAGCAGCTTGGATGTGGCTCCCGCAGATACGCAGTATTTT; CDR3: CASSLDVAPADTQYF
size: NA; D: TRBD1; J: TRBJ1-1; V: TRBV20-1; DNA: TGCAGTGCTAGAGGACGCCAGGGGGGTGCTGAAGCTTTCTTT; CDR3: CSARGRQGGAEAFF
size: few; D: TRBD2; J: TRBJ2-7; V: TRBV7-9; DNA: TGTGCCAGCAGCCCCCGACTAGCGGGAGGAGGCGAGCAGTACTTC; CDR3: CASSPRLAGGGEQYF
size: many; D: NA; J: TRBJ2-2; V: TRBV7-2; DNA: TGTGCCAGCAGCTTAGGGGGGGTGACCGGGGAGCTGTTTTTT; CDR3: CASSLGGVTGELFF
size: few; D: NA; J: TRBJ2-3; V: TRBV20-1; DNA: TGCAGTGCCCCCCCCCCATTTCTCACGGATACGCAGTATTTT; CDR3: CSAPPPFLTDTQYF
size: NA; D: NA; J: TRBJ2-7; V: TRBV6-2/TRBV6-3; DNA: TGTGCCAGCAGCCTACGGACAGGGAGGGCCTACGAGCAGTACTTC; CDR3: CASSLRTGRAYEQYF